This TCR beta chain came from a study of blood T cell repertoires in COVID-19. At the level of the study: PBMCs, B-cell-depleted T cells, or T cells were the source of the cDNA or gDNA that made up the material.

The study drew participants aged about 18 to 89 years from some 23 US areas. Participants reported their clinical history, and cohort assignment relied on those reports. What the recovered Cohort 3 donors had was two negative PCRs, clearance, or symptom resolution. Profiling relied on immunoSEQ multiplex PCR, and the TCRdb table lists in-frame clones only, not all of them. The data show over 200,000 clones, roughly 89% seen once. Germline values: CDR1 SGHRS, CDR2 YFSETQ. CDR3 length: 17 residues. V was pared by 0 bases and J by 1 base, with 17 bases between. Source material: PBMCs or T cells enriched from blood (not recorded which). This chain connects TRBV5-1 to TRBJ2-7; possible D gene TRBD2, 6 bases. This TCR was recovered from a middle-aged man who had recovered from COVID-19. This CDR3 reads CASSLASGGSSSYEQYF. DNA of the CDR3: TGCGCCAGCAGCTTGGCCTCCGGAGGGAGTTCGTCCTACGAGCAGTACTTC.